Detailed here is one T cell receptor (beta chain). The antigen is undetermined. This sample is drawn from a study of cytomegalovirus exposure and HLA in healthy donors. Overall study results and limits: There were some V segments, including TRBV6-2 and TRBV6-3, excluded as indistinguishable. A later analysis found most CMV-associated TCR beta chains apparently HLA-restricted. About 87% or about 30% of the time was how often most TCR beta V segments were productive, according to an earlier analysis.

The J segment lost 2 bases and the V segment lost 4 bases, leaving 4 bases of the junction unmatched. Germline V gives CDR1 SGDLS, CDR2 YYNGEE. This CDR3 contains 14 residues. Donors sampled were nominally healthy, though unrecorded immune exposures were likely. The primer mix had 60 Vbeta and 13 Jbeta primers. Assay used: immunoSEQ multiplex PCR; TCRdb lists only in-frame clones, some missing. This sample has over 95,000 clones, with around 76% found just once. The source of this sequence is a woman in her thirties or forties in good health and CMV-seropositive. The sequenced sample was PBMCs. V usage is TRBV9 and J usage is TRBJ1-1; the match to TRBD1 covers 8 bases. The CDR3 DNA is TGTGCCAGCAGCTCTCAGGGGGCCAACACTGAAGCTTTCTTT. Encoded protein: CASSSQGANTEAFF.